What follows describes a single TCR beta chain. The antigen remains undetermined. Primers: 60 Vbeta forward and 13 Jbeta reverse. Here immunoSEQ multiplex PCR was the method, and the copy in TCRdb shows in-frame clones only, minus some. The sample lists about 130,000 clones, over 70% occurring once. The entry originates in a study of cytomegalovirus exposure and HLA in healthy donors. Overall study results and limits: DRB1 showed the most TCR associations and HLA-C the fewest in a later analysis, as rates varied by HLA locus.

Trimming removed 2 bases from V and 4 bases from J, with 13 bases in between. CDR1 and CDR2 (germline): SGHAT, FQNNGV. This CDR3 has 15 residues. The rearrangement links TRBV11-2 to TRBJ2-3; D ambiguous. This clonotype was obtained from a woman aged 40 to 50 in good health and CMV-seronegative. Sequenced input: PBMCs. The CDR3 sequence is CASSLTGGFPDTQYF. DNA of the CDR3: TGTGCCAGCAGCTTAACGGGTGGTTTCCCAGATACGCAGTATTTT.